This TCR beta chain was sequenced in a study of shared clonotypes between healthy human individuals. The study, taken as a whole, reports: It was expected that sequencing depth would affect clonotype sharing among donors. Few donors limited the genetic and exposure-history diversity represented.

Several immunoSEQ plates received, in even portions, the genomic DNA of each subset. The data were produced by immunoSEQ multiplex PCR, yet TCRdb's version contains in-frame clones alone and is incomplete. Of about 580,000 clones detected, roughly 98% appear once; the ten largest clones hold 0.3%. In the case of this clone: The antigen remains undetermined.

Naive CD8 cells lacked CD45RO and underwent positive selection for CCR7, leaving out terminally differentiated effector memory CD45RA+ cells. Donors comprised healthy HIV-negative adults lacking recent acute infections or vaccinations. Germline CDR1 is PRHDT and CDR2 is FYEKMQ (reference sequence). The V segment lost 4 bases and the J segment 3 bases; nucleotides outside the gene matches: 5. This CDR3 region has 15 residues. The chain is built from TRBV13 and TRBJ2-7, with 11 bases aligning to TRBD2. This TCR derives from a man aged 30-40 years in good health. Material: naive CD8+ T cells sorted from blood. CDR3 DNA sequence: TGTGCCAGCAGCTACCAAACTAGCGGGAGCTACGAGCAGTACTTC. Its protein is CASSYQTSGSYEQYF.